Here is one T cell receptor beta chain with its context. Sequencing used immunoSEQ multiplex PCR; TCRdb keeps in-frame clones, though not all of them. Here the sample spans hundreds of thousands of clones, approximately 96% being singletons. From germline, CDR1 is SGHTS and CDR2 YDEGEE. V lost 4 bases and J 5 bases, leaving 18 bases between the germline ends. The CDR3 consists of 15 residues. The sample is drawn from a study of shared clonotypes between healthy human individuals. Naive CD8 cells lacked CD45RO, underwent positive selection for CCR7 and left out terminally differentiated effector memory CD45RA+ cells.

The chain is built from TRBV5-8 and TRBJ2-5; D gene unclear. The receptor was isolated from a woman between 25 and 40 years old in good health. Sequencing input: naive CD8+ T cells sorted from blood. CDR3 protein: CASSPWGGRAETQYF. CDR3 DNA sequence: TGTGCCAGCAGCCCTTGGGGTGGACGGGCGGAGACCCAGTACTTC. The variable domain in full, completed from reference TRBV5-8 and TRBJ2-5, reads EAGVTQSPTHLIKTRGQQATLRCSPISGHTSVYWYQQALGLGLQFLLWYDEGEERNRGNFPPRFSGRQFPNYSSELNVNALELEDSALYLCASSPWGGRAETQYFGPGTRLLVL.